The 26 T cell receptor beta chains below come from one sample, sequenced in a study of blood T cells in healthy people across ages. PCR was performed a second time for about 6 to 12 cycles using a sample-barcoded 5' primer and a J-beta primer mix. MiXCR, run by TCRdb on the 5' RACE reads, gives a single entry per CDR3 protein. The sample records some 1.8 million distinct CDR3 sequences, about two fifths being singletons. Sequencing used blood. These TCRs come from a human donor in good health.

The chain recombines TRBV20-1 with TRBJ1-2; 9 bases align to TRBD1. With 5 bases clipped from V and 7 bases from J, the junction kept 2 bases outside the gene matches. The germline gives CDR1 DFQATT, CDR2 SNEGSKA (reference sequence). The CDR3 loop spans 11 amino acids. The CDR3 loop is CSAGQGFGYTF. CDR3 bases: TGCAGTGCTGGACAGGGGTTTGGCTACACCTTC.

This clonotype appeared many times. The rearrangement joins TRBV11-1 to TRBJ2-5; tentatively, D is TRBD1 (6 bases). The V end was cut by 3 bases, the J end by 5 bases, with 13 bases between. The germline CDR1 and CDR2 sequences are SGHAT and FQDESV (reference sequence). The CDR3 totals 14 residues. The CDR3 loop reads CASSFRGGGETQYF. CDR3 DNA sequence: TGTGCCAGCAGCTTTCGAGGGGGTGGCGAGACCCAGTACTTC.

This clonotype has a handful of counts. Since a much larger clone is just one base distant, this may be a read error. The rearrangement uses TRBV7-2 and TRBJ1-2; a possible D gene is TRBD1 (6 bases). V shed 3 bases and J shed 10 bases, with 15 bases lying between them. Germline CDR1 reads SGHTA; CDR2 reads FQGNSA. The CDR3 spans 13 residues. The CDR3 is CASSFSTGQFYTF. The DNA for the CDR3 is TGTGCCAGCAGCTTTTCGACCGGACAGTTCTACACCTTC.

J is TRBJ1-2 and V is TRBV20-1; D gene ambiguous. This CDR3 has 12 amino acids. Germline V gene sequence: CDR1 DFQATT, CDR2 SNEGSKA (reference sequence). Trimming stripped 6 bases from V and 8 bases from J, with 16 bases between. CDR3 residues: CSAPPRRGGYTF. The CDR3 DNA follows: TGCAGTGCCCCCCCCCGACGCGGCGGCTACACCTTC.

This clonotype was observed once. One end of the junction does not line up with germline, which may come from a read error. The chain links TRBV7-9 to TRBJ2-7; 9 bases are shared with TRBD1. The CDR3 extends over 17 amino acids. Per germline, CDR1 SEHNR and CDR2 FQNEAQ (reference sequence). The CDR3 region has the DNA TGTGCCAGCGGCTTAGACCCTGGGACAGGGTATGTCTACGAGCAGTACTTC. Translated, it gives CASGLDPGTGYVYEQYF.

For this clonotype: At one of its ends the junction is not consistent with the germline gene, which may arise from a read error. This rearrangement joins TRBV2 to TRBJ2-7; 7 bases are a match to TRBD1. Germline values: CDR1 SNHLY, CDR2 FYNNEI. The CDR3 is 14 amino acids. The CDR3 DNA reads TGTGCCTGCAGAGGGGACAGTTTGTCCTACGAGCAGTACTTC. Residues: CACRGDSLSYEQYF.

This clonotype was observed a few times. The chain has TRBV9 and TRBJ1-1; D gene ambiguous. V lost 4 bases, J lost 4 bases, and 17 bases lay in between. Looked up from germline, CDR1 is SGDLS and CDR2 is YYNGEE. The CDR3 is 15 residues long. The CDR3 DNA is TGTGCCAGCAGCATGGACCCCTGGGAAAGCACTGAAGCTTTCTTT. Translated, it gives CASSMDPWESTEAFF.

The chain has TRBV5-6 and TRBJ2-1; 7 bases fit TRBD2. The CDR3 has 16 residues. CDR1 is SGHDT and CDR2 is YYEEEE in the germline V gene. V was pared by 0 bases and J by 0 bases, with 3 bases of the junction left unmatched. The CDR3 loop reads CASSLGGGFSYNEQFF. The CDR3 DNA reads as TGTGCCAGCAGCTTGGGGGGGGGATTCTCCTACAATGAGCAGTTCTTC. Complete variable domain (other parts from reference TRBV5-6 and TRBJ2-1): DAGVTQSPTHLIKTRGQQVTLRCSPKSGHDTVSWYQQALGQGPQFIFQYYEEEERQRGNFPDRFSGHQFPNYSSELNVNALLLGDSALYLCASSLGGGFSYNEQFFGPGTRLTVL.

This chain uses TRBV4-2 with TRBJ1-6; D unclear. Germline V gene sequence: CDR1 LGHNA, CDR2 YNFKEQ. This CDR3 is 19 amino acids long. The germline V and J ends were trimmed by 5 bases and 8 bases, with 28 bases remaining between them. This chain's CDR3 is CASSYLAPGRRPLYSPLHF. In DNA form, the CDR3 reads TGTGCCAGCAGCTATCTCGCGCCCGGCCGCCGACCCCTATATTCACCCCTCCACTTT.

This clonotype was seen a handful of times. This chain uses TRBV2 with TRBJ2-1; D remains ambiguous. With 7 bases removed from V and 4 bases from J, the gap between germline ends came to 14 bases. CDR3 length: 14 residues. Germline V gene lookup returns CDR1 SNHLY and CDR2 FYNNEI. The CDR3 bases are TGTGCCAGCACCGAAGTGGCGGAATACAATGAGCAGTTCTTC. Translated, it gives CASTEVAEYNEQFF.

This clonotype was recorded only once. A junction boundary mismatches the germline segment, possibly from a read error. The CDR3 DNA reads as TGTGCCAGCAGTTTTTGGCCTGTGAGAACAGATGCGCAATATTTT. It yields the protein CASSFWPVRTDAQYF. The chain employs TRBV12-3 or TRBV12-4 and TRBJ2-3; D is unresolved. This CDR3 contains 15 residues.

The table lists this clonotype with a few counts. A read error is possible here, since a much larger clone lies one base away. CDR3 in DNA: TGCAGGGCTTGGGGCCGGAGGACTGAAGCTTTCTTT. It is translated as CRAWGRRTEAFF. The V call is TRBV20-1, the J call TRBJ1-1; D is possibly TRBD1 (5 bases). This CDR3 contains 12 residues. Germline lookup yields CDR1 DFQATT and CDR2 SNEGSKA (reference sequence).

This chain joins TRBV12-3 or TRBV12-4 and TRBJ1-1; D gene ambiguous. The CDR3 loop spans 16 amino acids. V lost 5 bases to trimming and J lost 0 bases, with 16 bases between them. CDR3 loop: CASSPLAGLLNTEAFF. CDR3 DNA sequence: TGTGCCAGCAGTCCCTTGGCGGGGTTACTGAACACTGAAGCTTTCTTT.

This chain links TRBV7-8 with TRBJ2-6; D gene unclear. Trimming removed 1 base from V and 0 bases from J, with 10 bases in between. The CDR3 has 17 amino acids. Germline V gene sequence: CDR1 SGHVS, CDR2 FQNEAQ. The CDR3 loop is CASSLGAFSSGANVLTF. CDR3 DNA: TGTGCCAGCAGCTTAGGGGCCTTCAGCTCTGGGGCCAACGTCCTGACTTTC.

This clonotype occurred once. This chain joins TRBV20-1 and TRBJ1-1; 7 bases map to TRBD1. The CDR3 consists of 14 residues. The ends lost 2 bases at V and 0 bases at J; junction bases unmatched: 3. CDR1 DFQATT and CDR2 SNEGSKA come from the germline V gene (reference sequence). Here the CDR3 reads CSARKTGLNTEAFF. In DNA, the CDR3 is TGCAGTGCTAGAAAGACAGGGTTGAACACTGAAGCTTTCTTT.

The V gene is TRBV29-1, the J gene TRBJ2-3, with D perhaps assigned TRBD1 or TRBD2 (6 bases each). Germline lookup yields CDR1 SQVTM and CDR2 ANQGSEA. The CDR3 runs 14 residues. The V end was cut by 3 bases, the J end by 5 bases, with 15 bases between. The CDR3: CSVDPPEGQDTQYF. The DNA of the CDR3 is TGCAGCGTTGATCCCCCGGAGGGACAAGATACGCAGTATTTT.

In DNA form, the CDR3 reads TGTGCCAGCAGCTTAAACTCCGACGGCAACTATGGCTACACCTTC. It encodes CASSLNSDGNYGYTF. The chain joins TRBV7-8 to TRBJ1-2; no firm D call. The CDR3 totals 15 residues. Germline V lookup: CDR1 SGHVS, CDR2 FQNEAQ. V shed 2 bases and J shed 2 bases, with 12 bases lying between them.

CDR3 loop: CASSSAGVTGDETQYF. The CDR3 nucleotides are TGTGCCAGCAGCTCTGCGGGGGTAACAGGGGACGAGACCCAGTACTTC. The chain has TRBV11-3 and TRBJ2-5; D tentatively reads TRBD1 or TRBD2 (7 bases each). The V gene lost 4 bases and the J gene lost 5 bases, with 20 bases spanning the gap. The V gene's germline CDR1 is SGHNT and CDR2 YENEEA. This CDR3 comprises 16 residues.

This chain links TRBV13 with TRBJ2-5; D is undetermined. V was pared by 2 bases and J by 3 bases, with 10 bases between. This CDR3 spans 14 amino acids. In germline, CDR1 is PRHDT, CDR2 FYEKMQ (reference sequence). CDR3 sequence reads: CASSLLQPKETQYF. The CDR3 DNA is TGTGCCAGCAGCTTACTACAGCCAAAAGAGACCCAGTACTTC. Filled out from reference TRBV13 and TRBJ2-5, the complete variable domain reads AAGVIQSPRHLIKEKRETATLKCYPIPRHDTVYWYQQGPGQDPQFLISFYEKMQSDKGSIPDRFSAQQFSDYHSELNMSSLELGDSALYFCASSLLQPKETQYFGPGTRLLVL.

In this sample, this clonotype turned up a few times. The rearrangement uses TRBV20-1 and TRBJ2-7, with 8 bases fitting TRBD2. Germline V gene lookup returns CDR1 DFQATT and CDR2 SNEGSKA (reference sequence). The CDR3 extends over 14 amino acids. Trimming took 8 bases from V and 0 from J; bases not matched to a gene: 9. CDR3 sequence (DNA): TGCAGTTTTCTAGGGCGGGGGGACTCCTACGAGCAGTACTTC. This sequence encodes CSFLGRGDSYEQYF.

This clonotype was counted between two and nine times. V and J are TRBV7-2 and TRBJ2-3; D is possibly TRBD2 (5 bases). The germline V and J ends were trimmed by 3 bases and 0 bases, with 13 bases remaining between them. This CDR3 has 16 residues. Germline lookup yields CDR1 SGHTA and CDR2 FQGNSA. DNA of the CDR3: TGTGCCAGCAGCTTCACCGGGGTTACTAGCACAGATACGCAGTATTTT. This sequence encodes CASSFTGVTSTDTQYF. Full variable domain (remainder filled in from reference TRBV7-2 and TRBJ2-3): GAGVSQSPSNKVTEKGKDVELRCDPISGHTALYWYRQSLGQGLEFLIYFQGNSAPDKSGLPSDRFSAERTGGSVSTLTIQRTQQEDSAVYLCASSFTGVTSTDTQYFGPGTRLTVL.

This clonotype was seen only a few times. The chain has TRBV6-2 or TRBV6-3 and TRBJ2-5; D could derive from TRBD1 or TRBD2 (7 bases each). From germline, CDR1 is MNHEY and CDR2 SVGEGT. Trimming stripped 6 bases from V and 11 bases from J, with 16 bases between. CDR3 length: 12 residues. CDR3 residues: CASSRREGQQYF. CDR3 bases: TGTGCCAGCAGCCGAAGGGAGGGACAGCAGTACTTC.

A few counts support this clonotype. As DNA, the CDR3 is TGTGCCAGCAGCCAAATTGGGACAGGGTCCCAAGAGACCCAGTACTTC. Translating gives CASSQIGTGSQETQYF. The V and J genes are TRBV3-1 and TRBJ2-5, with 9 bases matching TRBD1. Losses at the gene ends were 2 bases for V and 1 base for J; bases not matched to a gene: 5. The CDR3 extends over 16 amino acids. Germline V gene lookup returns CDR1 LGHDT and CDR2 YNNKEL (reference sequence).

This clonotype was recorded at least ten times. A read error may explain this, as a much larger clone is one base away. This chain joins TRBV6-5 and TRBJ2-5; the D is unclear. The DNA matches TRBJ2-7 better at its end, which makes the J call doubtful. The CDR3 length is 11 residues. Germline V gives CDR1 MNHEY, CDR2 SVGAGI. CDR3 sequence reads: CASSYEYEQYF. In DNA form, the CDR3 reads TGTGCCAGCAGTTACGAGTACGAGCAGTACTTC.

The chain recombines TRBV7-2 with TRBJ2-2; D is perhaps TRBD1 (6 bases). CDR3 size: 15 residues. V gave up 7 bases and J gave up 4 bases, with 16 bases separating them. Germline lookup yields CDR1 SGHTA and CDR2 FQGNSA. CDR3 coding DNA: TGTGCCAGCACCGCAGGTACAGGGCCCACCGGGGAGCTGTTTTTT. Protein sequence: CASTAGTGPTGELFF.

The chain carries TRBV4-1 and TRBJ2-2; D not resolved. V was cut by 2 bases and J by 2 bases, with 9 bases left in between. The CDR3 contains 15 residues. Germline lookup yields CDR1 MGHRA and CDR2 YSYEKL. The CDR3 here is CASSQWSGNTGELFF. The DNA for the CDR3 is TGCGCCAGCAGCCAATGGAGTGGCAACACCGGGGAGCTGTTTTTT.